Following are 15 T cell receptor beta chains from one sample sequenced in a study of identical twins. From the 5' RACE reads, TCRdb called clonotypes with MiXCR, one entry per CDR3 protein. The sample includes 520,000 or so distinct CDR3 sequences, about 20% of them seen just once. In addition, the sample was reused for a study of T cells expressing NK-cell markers.

Material for sequencing was CD4+ T cells sorted from blood. The receptors originated from a woman between 18 and 29 years old in good health.

This clonotype was detected only a few times. The chain carries TRBV6-5 and TRBJ1-1; a possible D gene is TRBD1 (5 bases). There are 14 residues in the CDR3. Germline assignment: CDR1 MNHEY and CDR2 SVGAGI. V was shortened by 3 bases and J by 1 base, with 9 bases between the two germline ends. The chain's CDR3 is CASSYRGRNTEAFF. CDR3 nucleotides: TGTGCCAGCAGTTATAGGGGTCGGAACACTGAAGCTTTCTTT.

The chain joins TRBV18 to TRBJ2-1; D gene uncertain. This CDR3 has 15 amino acids. Per germline, CDR1 KGHSH and CDR2 LQKENI. Trimming left V 1 base short and J 8 bases short, with 15 bases between. CDR3 in amino acids: CASSPLSANLDEQFF. DNA of the CDR3: TGTGCCAGCTCACCACTTTCTGCGAATTTGGATGAGCAGTTCTTC.

The J gene is TRBJ2-2, the V gene TRBV2; D is unresolved. Trimming removed 3 bases at V and 4 bases at J, with 9 bases between. The CDR3 consists of 14 residues. Germline V gives CDR1 SNHLY, CDR2 FYNNEI. The CDR3 reads CASSDETSTGELFF. The CDR3 bases are TGTGCCAGCAGTGACGAGACCTCCACCGGGGAGCTGTTTTTT.

This clonotype was observed a few times. V usage is TRBV6-5 and J usage is TRBJ1-1; a weak D match, TRBD1 (6 bases). Germline assignment: CDR1 MNHEY and CDR2 SVGAGI. The length of the CDR3 is 14 residues. V was pared by 2 bases and J by 5 bases, with 12 bases between. DNA for the CDR3: TGTGCCAGCAGTTACGGGGGCTTTGGAACTGAAGCTTTCTTT. This translates into CASSYGGFGTEAFF.

This clonotype occurred a few times. The V call is TRBV12-3 or TRBV12-4, the J call TRBJ2-1; 11 bases match TRBD2. This CDR3 has 14 amino acids. The V and J ends lost 6 bases and 10 bases, in that order; junction bases with no gene match: 8. The CDR3 region is CASSTSGGGGEQFF. CDR3 coding DNA: TGTGCCAGCAGCACTAGCGGGGGCGGTGGGGAGCAGTTCTTC.

This rearrangement joins TRBV20-1 to TRBJ2-1, with a possible D match to TRBD1 (5 bases). The CDR3 has 12 amino acids. V was shortened by 7 bases and J by 3 bases, with 10 bases between the two germline ends. Germline assignment: CDR1 DFQATT and CDR2 SNEGSKA (reference sequence). CDR3 region: CSVKGYYNEQFF. The CDR3 DNA reads as TGCAGTGTGAAGGGGTACTACAATGAGCAGTTCTTC.

The rearrangement uses TRBV5-1 and TRBJ2-7; TRBD1 might be the D (6 bases). Trimming took off 0 bases at V and 4 bases at J, with 14 bases between the two ends. Germline-derived CDR1 and CDR2 are SGHRS and YFSETQ. This CDR3 has 15 amino acids. As DNA, the CDR3 is TGCGCCAGCAGCTTGGAGTACAGGGTCCCTTACGAGCAGTACTTC. Encoded protein: CASSLEYRVPYEQYF.

This clonotype appeared many times. This chain connects TRBV24-1 to TRBJ2-1; 10 bases agree with TRBD2. Germline values: CDR1 KGHDR, CDR2 SFDVKD. The V gene end was trimmed by 4 bases and the J gene end by 3 bases; junction bases not matched to a gene: 5. This CDR3 is 16 amino acids long. CDR3 protein: CATSDPRLAGYNEQFF. Written as DNA, the CDR3 is TGTGCCACCAGTGACCCTCGACTAGCGGGCTACAATGAGCAGTTCTTC.

V is TRBV20-1 and J is TRBJ2-3, with D unresolved. V was clipped by 4 bases and J by 4 bases, with 12 bases between them. The CDR3 is 13 residues long. Germline V gives CDR1 DFQATT, CDR2 SNEGSKA (reference sequence). DNA of the CDR3: TGCAGTGCTACCTTCCTCGGTTCAGATACGCAGTATTTT. Translating it yields CSATFLGSDTQYF.

This clonotype appeared a few times. The chain joins TRBV20-1 to TRBJ2-7; possibly TRBD1 for D (6 bases). The CDR3 is 14 amino acids. Germline CDR1 DFQATT, CDR2 SNEGSKA (reference sequence). Trimming removed 7 bases at V and 2 bases at J, with 18 bases between. The CDR3 protein is CSVTPGTIAYEQYF. The CDR3 bases are TGCAGTGTTACCCCCGGGACAATCGCCTACGAGCAGTACTTC.

There are many counts of this clonotype. The junction does not match germline at one end; this may be a read error. The chain uses TRBV6-1 and TRBJ1-3; D is unresolved. In germline, CDR1 is MNHNS, CDR2 SASEGT. This CDR3 is built from 16 residues. CDR3 amino acids: CASSKAVSFSGNTIYF. CDR3 nucleotide sequence: TGTGCCAGCAGTAAAGCCGTTAGCTTCTCTGGAAACACCATATATTTT.

The gene calls are TRBV6-2 or TRBV6-3 and TRBJ2-7; 7 nucleotides line up with TRBD1. V was pared by 5 bases and J by 5 bases, with 12 bases of the junction left unmatched. The CDR3 sequence is 15 residues long. Germline CDR1 reads MNHEY; CDR2 reads SVGEGT. CDR3 in DNA: TGTGCCAGCAGTCCTACCGGGACAGCCTTTAACGAGCAGTACTTC. Translation: CASSPTGTAFNEQYF.

The chain uses TRBV7-9 and TRBJ1-3; the D is unclear. The CDR3 has 14 amino acids. Germline-derived CDR1 and CDR2 are SEHNR and FQNEAQ (reference sequence). V lost 4 bases and J lost 9, with 16 bases in between. Here the CDR3 reads CASSSRGIRSTIYF. The CDR3 DNA is TGTGCCAGCAGCTCCCGTGGGATACGGAGCACCATATATTTT.

This clonotype was counted ten times or more. The chain links TRBV5-1 to TRBJ1-5; D is possibly TRBD1 (6 bases). The CDR3 is 14 amino acids. Germline CDR1 SGHRS, CDR2 YFSETQ. V gave up 4 bases and J gave up 6 bases, with 14 bases separating them. The CDR3: CASSPAQGSQPQHF. Written as DNA, the CDR3 is TGCGCCAGCAGCCCGGCCCAGGGGAGTCAGCCCCAGCATTTT.

The chain couples TRBV20-1 to TRBJ2-7, with D perhaps matching TRBD2 (6 bases). V dropped 7 bases and J dropped 5 bases, with 18 bases sitting between them. The CDR3 is 13 amino acids. CDR1 and CDR2 (germline): DFQATT, SNEGSKA (reference sequence). The CDR3 nucleotides read TGCAGTGTAAGCCGGCGGGGTCCTGACGAGCAGTACTTC. Its protein product is CSVSRRGPDEQYF.